This entry concerns a single T cell receptor (beta chain). What it recognizes is unknown. The data were obtained in a study of T cell responses to AZD1222 COVID-19 vaccine. Some clones are missing from TCRdb's copy, which holds only in-frame ones; the method was immunoSEQ multiplex PCR. Here the sample spans under 85,000 clones, roughly 88% being singletons. The length of the CDR3 is 12 residues. The J segment lost 11 bases and the V segment lost 6 bases, leaving 7 bases of the junction unmatched. Germline V CDR1 and CDR2: SGHAT, FQDESV (reference sequence). General observations from the study: The peak T cell response came first, and repertoires were sampled only after it. Vaccine-associated CD4 TCRs ranged over spike, dominating at 160-218 and 743-854. Donors in the cohort were predominantly white British and more often female, and clonal diversity was possibly underestimated.

The TCR originated in an adult in good health. The sample in question was peripheral blood, obtained on day 0 of MenACWY control vaccination. The chain uses TRBV11-1 and TRBJ1-1; 9 positions agree with TRBD1. As DNA, the CDR3 is TGTGCCAGCAGGAAGGACAGGGGTGAGGCTTTCTTT. Protein product: CASRKDRGEAFF. Looking up the rest from reference TRBV11-1 and TRBJ1-1 gives the full variable domain: EAEVAQSPRYKITEKSQAVAFWCDPISGHATLYWYRQILGQGPELLVQFQDESVVDDSQLPKDRFSAERLKGVDSTLKIQPAELGDSAMYLCASRKDRGEAFFGQGTRLTVV.